This T cell receptor beta chain came from a study of T cells in localized non-small cell lung cancer. In its sample, this clone was seen once. CDR3 length: 17 amino acids. CDR1 and CDR2 from the germline V gene are LNHDA and SQIVND (reference sequence). Trimming pared 0 bases from V and 0 bases from J, leaving 12 bases between. Generated by immunoSEQ multiplex PCR, the TCRdb table keeps only in-frame clones and is missing some. The data hold over 55,000 clones, with under 90% observed a single time. Specimen: peripheral blood, collected before any cancer treatment. The chain combines TRBV19 with TRBJ1-5; tentative D call: TRBD1 (5 bases). This sequence originates from a woman aged 35-75 years with stage I lung adenocarcinoma. The CDR3 nucleotides are TGTGCCAGTAGTATAGATTGGGGGGGTTATAGCAATCAGCCCCAGCATTTT. The encoded protein is CASSIDWGGYSNQPQHF. Drawing the rest from reference TRBV19 and TRBJ1-5, the complete variable domain is DGGITQSPKYLFRKEGQNVTLSCEQNLNHDAMYWYRQDPGQGLRLIYYSQIVNDFQKGDIAEGYSVSREKKESFPLTVTSAQKNPTAFYLCASSIDWGGYSNQPQHFGDGTRLSIL.